These 13 T cell receptor beta chains were all obtained from the same sample, sequenced in a study of blood T cell repertoires in COVID-19. Libraries were prepared by immunoSEQ multiplex PCR; TCRdb keeps only in-frame clonotypes and omits some of them. The top ten hold under 2.5% of the sample, which has about 110,000 clones, 88% seen once. Sequenced: peripheral blood. Receptor source: a human donor in a cohort sampled during active COVID-19.

The chain links TRBV7-3 to TRBJ2-5; 7 bases fit TRBD2. This CDR3 region has 18 residues. After removal of 4 bases from V and 7 bases from J, the junction contained 21 bases not matched to a gene. Germline values: CDR1 SGHTA, CDR2 FQGTGA. The CDR3 sequence: CASSSPPGGGSPQRTQYF. The CDR3 coding sequence is TGTGCCAGCAGCTCCCCCCCCGGCGGCGGGAGCCCCCAGAGGACCCAGTACTTC.

The chain employs TRBV5-1 and TRBJ2-7; a weak D match, TRBD1 (5 bases). Trimming cost V 4 bases and J 0 bases, with 8 bases left between them. The CDR3 has 13 residues. CDR1 is SGHRS, CDR2 YFSETQ, per germline. The CDR3 region is CASSQGSSYEQYF. DNA of the CDR3: TGCGCCAGCAGCCAGGGATCCTCCTACGAGCAGTACTTC.

The CDR3 DNA reads TGTGCCAGCAGCGCCACTGATCACCCCTACGAGCAGTACTTC. It codes for CASSATDHPYEQYF. This chain links TRBV9 with TRBJ2-7; D is uncertain. This CDR3 spans 14 amino acids. V gave up 3 bases and J gave up 2 bases, with 12 bases separating them. From germline, CDR1 is SGDLS and CDR2 YYNGEE.

This clone was seen only once. The chain recombines TRBV6-5 with TRBJ1-2; TRBD1 might be the D (5 bases). Germline V gene sequence: CDR1 MNHEY, CDR2 SVGAGI. V shed 2 bases and J shed 0 bases, with 13 bases lying between them. This CDR3 spans 16 amino acids. CDR3 residues: CASSYDSHNPNYGYTF. The CDR3 coding sequence is TGTGCCAGCAGTTACGACAGCCACAATCCTAACTATGGCTACACCTTC.

The genes are TRBV6-2 or TRBV6-3 and TRBJ2-1; D not resolved. CDR3 size: 13 residues. Germline lookup yields CDR1 MNHEY and CDR2 SVGEGT. V was shortened by 2 bases and J by 3 bases, with 5 bases between the two germline ends. CDR3 sequence (DNA): TGTGCCAGCAGTTACCCCAGCTACAATGAGCAGTTCTTC. It is translated as CASSYPSYNEQFF.

The V gene is TRBV2, the J gene TRBJ2-1, with 10 nucleotides matching TRBD2. In germline, CDR1 is SNHLY, CDR2 FYNNEI. The length of the CDR3 is 14 residues. Trimming at V came to 8 bases and at J to 5 bases, leaving 6 bases not matched to a gene. CDR3 sequence (DNA): TGTGCCAGCGGCCCTAGCGGGAGTCACAATGAGCAGTTCTTC. This encodes CASGPSGSHNEQFF.

The chain has TRBV15 and TRBJ1-3, with 9 bases that match TRBD1. This CDR3 region has 17 residues. The V gene end was trimmed by 5 bases and the J gene end by 4 bases; junction bases not matched to a gene: 12. The germline CDR1 and CDR2 sequences are LNHNV and YYDKDF (reference sequence). As DNA, the CDR3 is TGTGCCACCAGCCCAGCCTACGGACAGGGGACAGGAAACACCATATATTTT. Its protein product is CATSPAYGQGTGNTIYF.

This clone was seen only a few times. The chain joins TRBV5-5 to TRBJ1-2, with D uncertain. Germline V gene lookup returns CDR1 SGHKS and CDR2 YYEKEE (reference sequence). Trimming removed 3 bases from V and 2 bases from J, with 8 bases in between. The CDR3 consists of 13 residues. CDR3 in amino acids: CASSSVANYGYTF. The CDR3 nucleotides are TGTGCCAGCAGCTCGGTTGCGAACTATGGCTACACCTTC.

V usage is TRBV3-1 (or the pseudogene TRBV3-2) and J usage is TRBJ2-2, with TRBD2 matching 9 bases. The trim removed 1 base at V and 6 bases at J, leaving 6 bases unmatched. Germline CDR1 LGHDT, CDR2 YNNKEL (reference sequence). The CDR3 loop spans 16 amino acids. The CDR3 sequence: CASSQGGGGAPGELFF. The DNA for the CDR3 is TGTGCCAGCAGCCAAGGTGGCGGGGGGGCCCCCGGGGAGCTGTTTTTT.

This clone was recorded only once. This chain connects TRBV7-2 to TRBJ1-5, with 7 bases aligning to TRBD1. The germline gives CDR1 SGHTA, CDR2 FQGNSA. Trimming took 5 bases from V and 3 from J; bases not matched to a gene: 4. The CDR3 covers 14 residues. Written as DNA, the CDR3 is TGTGCCAGCAGCGCGACAGGGACCAATCAGCCCCAGCATTTT. Encoded protein: CASSATGTNQPQHF.

This chain links TRBV10-3 with TRBJ2-7, with TRBD2 matching over 10 bases. Germline V gene sequence: CDR1 ENHRY, CDR2 SYGVKD. CDR3 length equals 15 residues. Trimming took 7 bases from V and 3 from J; bases not matched to a gene: 9. In DNA, the CDR3 is TGTGCCATCACCCCTAGCGGGAGCCTGGACTACGAGCAGTACTTC. This codes for CAITPSGSLDYEQYF.

The chain is built from TRBV7-3 and TRBJ2-2, with 10 bases fitting TRBD2. Trimming took 5 bases from V and 5 from J; bases not matched to a gene: 8. Germline V gives CDR1 SGHTA, CDR2 FQGTGA. This CDR3 region has 16 residues. CDR3 sequence: CASSPLAGVGTGELFF. In DNA, the CDR3 is TGTGCCAGCAGCCCCCTAGCGGGAGTAGGAACCGGGGAGCTGTTTTTT.

The V and J genes are TRBV27 and TRBJ2-3; D unresolved. Trimming stripped 6 bases from V and 0 bases from J, with 7 bases between. This CDR3 comprises 13 residues. CDR1 is MNHEY, CDR2 SMNVEV, per germline (reference sequence). The CDR3 protein is CASRQPSTDTQYF. CDR3 sequence (DNA): TGTGCCAGCAGACAGCCTAGCACAGATACGCAGTATTTT.